This T cell receptor beta chain was observed in a study of CD8 T cells in ankylosing spondylitis. This clonotype came up many times. Its specificity is unknown. Study-level findings and limits: In ankylosing spondylitis blood, a motif of roughly eight highly homologous TCR beta variants appeared characteristic.

For TCR beta, libraries came from quantitative 5'-RACE with molecular barcodes. TCRdb used MiXCR to reprocess the 5' RACE reads, holding one entry per CDR3 protein. The sample contains hundreds of thousands of distinct CDR3 sequences, roughly 10% of which appear only once. The germline V gene encodes CDR1 SGHRS and CDR2 YFSETQ. The CDR3 is made up of 12 amino acids. V lost 4 bases and J lost 9; bases outside the gene matches: 4. The sequencing input was blood, either unsorted or a sorted T cell fraction (not recorded which). The V and J genes are TRBV5-1 and TRBJ2-1; 7 bases line up with TRBD1. The source is a male donor with ankylosing spondylitis. This CDR3 is CASSQTGTEQFF. CDR3 DNA sequence: TGCGCCAGCAGCCAGACAGGGACTGAGCAGTTCTTC.